The 4 T cell receptor beta chains below come from one sample, sequenced in a study of cytomegalovirus exposure and HLA in healthy donors. PCR involved 60 Vbeta and 13 Jbeta primers. TCRdb keeps only in-frame clones here, not all; method: immunoSEQ multiplex PCR. The sample contains around 130,000 clones, 80% to 85% of which appear only once. Sequenced: PBMCs. Receptors were obtained from a woman aged 40-49 years in good health and CMV-seronegative.

The chain links TRBV6-5 to TRBJ2-1, with 7 bases aligning to TRBD2. CDR1 is MNHEY and CDR2 is SVGAGI in the germline V gene. The V and J ends lost 4 bases and 4 bases, in that order; junction bases with no gene match: 10. The length of the CDR3 is 16 residues. CDR3 region: CASSLGWGGSYNEQFF. DNA of the CDR3: TGTGCCAGCAGTTTAGGTTGGGGGGGGAGTTACAATGAGCAGTTCTTC.

The genes are TRBV5-1 and TRBJ1-6; D is possibly TRBD1 (5 bases). The CDR3 runs 17 residues. The ends were cut back, 0 bases at V and 7 bases at J, with 17 bases in the middle. Germline CDR1 and CDR2: SGHRS and YFSETQ. The CDR3 loop reads CASSLAQGSPPNSPLHF. The CDR3 nucleotides read TGCGCCAGCAGCTTGGCCCAGGGTAGCCCTCCCAATTCACCCCTCCACTTT.

V is TRBV19 and J is TRBJ2-5; weak D call: TRBD1 (6 bases). Germline CDR1 and CDR2: LNHDA and SQIVND (reference sequence). V was cut by 9 bases and J by 5 bases, with 19 bases left in between. There are 14 residues in the CDR3. The CDR3 nucleotides read TGTGCCAGCAGTGGGGATGGGGGCTACGAGACCCAGTACTTC. Amino acids: CASSGDGGYETQYF.

The chain couples TRBV4-1 to TRBJ2-7; TRBD2 matches at 7 bases. CDR3 length: 19 amino acids. With V trimmed by 3 bases and J by 4 bases, 21 bases remained unmatched. The V gene's germline CDR1 is MGHRA and CDR2 YSYEKL. The CDR3 nucleotides read TGCGCCAGCAGCCATCCACCCCCCCTCGGAGCTAGCGGTTTTTACGAGCAGTACTTC. It yields the protein CASSHPPPLGASGFYEQYF.